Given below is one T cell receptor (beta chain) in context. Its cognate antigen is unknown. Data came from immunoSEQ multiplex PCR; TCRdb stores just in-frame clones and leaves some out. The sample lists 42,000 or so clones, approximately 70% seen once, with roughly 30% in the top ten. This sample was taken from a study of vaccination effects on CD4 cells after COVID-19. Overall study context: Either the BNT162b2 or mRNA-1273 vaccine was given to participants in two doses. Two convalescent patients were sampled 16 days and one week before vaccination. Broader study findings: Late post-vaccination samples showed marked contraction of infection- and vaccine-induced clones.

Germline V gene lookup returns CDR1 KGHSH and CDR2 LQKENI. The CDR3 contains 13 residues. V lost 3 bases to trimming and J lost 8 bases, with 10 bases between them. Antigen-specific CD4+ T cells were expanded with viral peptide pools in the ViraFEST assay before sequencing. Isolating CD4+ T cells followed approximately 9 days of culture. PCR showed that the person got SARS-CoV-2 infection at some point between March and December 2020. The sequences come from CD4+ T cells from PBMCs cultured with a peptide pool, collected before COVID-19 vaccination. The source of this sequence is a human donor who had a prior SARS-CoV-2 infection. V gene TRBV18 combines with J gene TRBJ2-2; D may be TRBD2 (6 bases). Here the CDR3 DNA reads TGTGCCAGCTCACCGCCCGGGGGAGGGGAGCTGTTTTTT. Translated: CASSPPGGGELFF.